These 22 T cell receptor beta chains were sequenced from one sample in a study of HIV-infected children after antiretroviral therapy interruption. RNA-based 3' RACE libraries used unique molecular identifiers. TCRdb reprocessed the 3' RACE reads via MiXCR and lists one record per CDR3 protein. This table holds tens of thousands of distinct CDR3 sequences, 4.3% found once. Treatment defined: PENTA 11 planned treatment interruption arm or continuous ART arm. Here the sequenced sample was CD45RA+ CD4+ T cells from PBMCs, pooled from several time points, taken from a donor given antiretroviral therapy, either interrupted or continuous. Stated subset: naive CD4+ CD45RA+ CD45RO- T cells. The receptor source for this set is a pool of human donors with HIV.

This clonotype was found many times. CDR3 sequence (DNA): TGTGCCAGCTCAGCCGGGACTGCAGCCTCCTACGAGCAGTACTTC. Translating it yields CASSAGTAASYEQYF. This rearrangement joins TRBV18 to TRBJ2-7; D might be TRBD2 (6 bases). V lost 5 bases and J 0 bases, leaving 14 bases between the germline ends. This CDR3 has 15 residues. Germline CDR1 and CDR2: KGHSH and LQKENI.

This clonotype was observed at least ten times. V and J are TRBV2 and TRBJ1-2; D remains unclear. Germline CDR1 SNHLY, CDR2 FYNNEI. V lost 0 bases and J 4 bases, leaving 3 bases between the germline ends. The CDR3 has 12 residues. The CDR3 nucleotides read TGTGCCAGCAGTGAAGCCCTCTATGGCTACACCTTC. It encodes CASSEALYGYTF.

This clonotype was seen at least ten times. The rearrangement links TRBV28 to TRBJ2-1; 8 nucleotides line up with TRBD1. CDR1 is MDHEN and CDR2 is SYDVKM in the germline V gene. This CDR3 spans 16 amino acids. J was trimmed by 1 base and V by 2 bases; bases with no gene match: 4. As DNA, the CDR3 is TGTGCCAGCAGTTTAAGAGGACAGGGATCCTACAATGAGCAGTTCTTC. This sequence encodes CASSLRGQGSYNEQFF. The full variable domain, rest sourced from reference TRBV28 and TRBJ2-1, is DVKVTQSSRYLVKRTGEKVFLECVQDMDHENMFWYRQDPGLGLRLIYFSYDVKMKEKGDIPEGYSVSREKKERFSLILESASTNQTSMYLCASSLRGQGSYNEQFFGPGTRLTVL.

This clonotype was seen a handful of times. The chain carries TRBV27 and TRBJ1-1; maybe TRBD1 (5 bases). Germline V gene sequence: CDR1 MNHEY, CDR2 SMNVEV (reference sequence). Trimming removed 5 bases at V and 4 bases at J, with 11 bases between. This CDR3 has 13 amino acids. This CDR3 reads CASSLAGVTEAFF. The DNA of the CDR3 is TGTGCCAGCAGTCTCGCGGGGGTCACTGAAGCTTTCTTT.

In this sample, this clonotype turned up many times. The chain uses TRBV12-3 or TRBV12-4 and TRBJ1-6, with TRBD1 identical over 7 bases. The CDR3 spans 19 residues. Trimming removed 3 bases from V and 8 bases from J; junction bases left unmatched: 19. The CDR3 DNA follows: TGTGCCAGCAGTTTGGGCCGTAGCACTCCCGGGACAGTATATTCACCCCTCCACTTT. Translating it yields CASSLGRSTPGTVYSPLHF.

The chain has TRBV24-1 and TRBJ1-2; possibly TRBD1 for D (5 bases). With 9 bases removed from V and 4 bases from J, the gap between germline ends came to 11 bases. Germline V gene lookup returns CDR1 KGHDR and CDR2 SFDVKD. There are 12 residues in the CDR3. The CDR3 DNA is TGTGCCACCGGGACCCCAAGCTATGGCTACACCTTC. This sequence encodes CATGTPSYGYTF.

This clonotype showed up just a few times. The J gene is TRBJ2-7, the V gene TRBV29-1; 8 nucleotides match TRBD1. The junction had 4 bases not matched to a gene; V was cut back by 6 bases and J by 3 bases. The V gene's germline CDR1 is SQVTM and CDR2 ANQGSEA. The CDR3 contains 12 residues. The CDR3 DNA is TGCAGCGTGAGACAGGGGATCTACGAGCAGTACTTC. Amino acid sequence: CSVRQGIYEQYF.

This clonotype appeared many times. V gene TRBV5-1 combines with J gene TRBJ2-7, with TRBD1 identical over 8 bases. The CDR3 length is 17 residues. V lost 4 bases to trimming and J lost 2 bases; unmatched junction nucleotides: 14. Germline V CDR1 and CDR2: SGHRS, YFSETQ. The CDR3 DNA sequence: TGCGCCAGCAGCGTACATCCCTCAGGGGGCTTGACCTACGAGCAGTACTTC. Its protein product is CASSVHPSGGLTYEQYF.

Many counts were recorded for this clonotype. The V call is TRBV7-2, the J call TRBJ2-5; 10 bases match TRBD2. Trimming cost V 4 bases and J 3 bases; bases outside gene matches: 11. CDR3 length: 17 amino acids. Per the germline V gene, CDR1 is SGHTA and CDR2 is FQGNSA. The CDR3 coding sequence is TGTGCCAGCAGCTCTCACGGCCTACTAGCGGGAAAAGAGACCCAGTACTTC. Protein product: CASSSHGLLAGKETQYF.

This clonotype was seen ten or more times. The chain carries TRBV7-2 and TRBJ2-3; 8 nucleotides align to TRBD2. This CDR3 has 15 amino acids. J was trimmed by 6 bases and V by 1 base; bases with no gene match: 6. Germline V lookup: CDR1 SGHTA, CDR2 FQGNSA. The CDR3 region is CASSLVARGEDTQYF. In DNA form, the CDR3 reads TGTGCCAGCAGCTTAGTTGCGCGGGGGGAGGATACGCAGTATTTT.

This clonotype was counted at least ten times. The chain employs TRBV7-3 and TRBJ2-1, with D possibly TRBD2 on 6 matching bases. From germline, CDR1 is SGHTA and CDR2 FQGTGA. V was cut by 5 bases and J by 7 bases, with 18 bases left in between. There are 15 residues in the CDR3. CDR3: CASSTMGGSWNEQFF. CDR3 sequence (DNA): TGTGCCAGCAGCACAATGGGGGGTTCTTGGAATGAGCAGTTCTTC.

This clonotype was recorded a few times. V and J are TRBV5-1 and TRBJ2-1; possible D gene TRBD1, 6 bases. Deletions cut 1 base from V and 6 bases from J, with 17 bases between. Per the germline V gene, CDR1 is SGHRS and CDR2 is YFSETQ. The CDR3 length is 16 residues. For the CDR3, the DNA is TGCGCCAGCAGCTTGACGACAGGACAAGGGACCAATGAGCAGTTCTTC. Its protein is CASSLTTGQGTNEQFF.

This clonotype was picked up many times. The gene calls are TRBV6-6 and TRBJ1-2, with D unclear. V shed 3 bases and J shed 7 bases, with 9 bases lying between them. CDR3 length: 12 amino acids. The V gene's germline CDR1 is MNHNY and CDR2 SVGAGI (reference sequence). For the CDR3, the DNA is TGTGCCAGCAGTTATGTTTCCGGTGGCTACACCTTC. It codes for CASSYVSGGYTF.

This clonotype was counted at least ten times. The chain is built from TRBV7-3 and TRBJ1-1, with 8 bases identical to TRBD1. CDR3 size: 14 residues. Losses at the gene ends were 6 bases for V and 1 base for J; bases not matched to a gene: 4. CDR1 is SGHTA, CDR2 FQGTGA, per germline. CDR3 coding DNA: TGTGCCAGCAGTTTCGGGACAGGGAACACTGAAGCTTTCTTT. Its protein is CASSFGTGNTEAFF.

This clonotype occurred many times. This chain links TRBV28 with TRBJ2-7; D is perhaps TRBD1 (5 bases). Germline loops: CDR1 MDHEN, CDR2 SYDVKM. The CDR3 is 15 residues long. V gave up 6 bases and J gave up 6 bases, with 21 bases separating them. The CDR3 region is CASSPPRQGEPEQYF. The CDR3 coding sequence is TGTGCCAGCAGCCCCCCGCGGCAGGGTGAGCCCGAGCAGTACTTC.

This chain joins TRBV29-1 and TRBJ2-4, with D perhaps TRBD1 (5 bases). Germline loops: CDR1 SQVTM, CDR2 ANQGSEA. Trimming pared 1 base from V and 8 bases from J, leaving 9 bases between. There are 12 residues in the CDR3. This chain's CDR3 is CSVEGGSDIQYF. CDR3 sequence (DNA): TGCAGCGTTGAAGGGGGCAGCGACATTCAGTACTTC.

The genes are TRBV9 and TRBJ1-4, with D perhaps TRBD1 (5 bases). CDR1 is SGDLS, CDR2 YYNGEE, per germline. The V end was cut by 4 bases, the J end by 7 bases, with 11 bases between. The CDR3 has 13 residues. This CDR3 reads CASSSTGGEKLFF. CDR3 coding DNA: TGTGCCAGCAGCTCAACAGGTGGTGAAAAACTGTTTTTT. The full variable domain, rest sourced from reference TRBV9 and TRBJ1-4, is DSGVTQTPKHLITATGQRVTLRCSPRSGDLSVYWYQQSLDQGLQFLIQYYNGEERAKGNILERFSAQQFPDLHSELNLSSLELGDSALYFCASSSTGGEKLFFGSGTQLSVL.

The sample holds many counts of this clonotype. CDR3 coding DNA: TGCGCCAGCCCTAGCCGGGACAGGGGCTCTGAAGCTTTCTTT. This sequence encodes CASPSRDRGSEAFF. The chain uses TRBV23-1 and TRBJ1-1, with TRBD1 identical over 10 bases. TRBV23-1 is an ORF; its function is uncertain. V shed 8 bases, J shed 6 bases, and the junction held 9 bases outside the gene matches. The CDR3 runs 14 residues.

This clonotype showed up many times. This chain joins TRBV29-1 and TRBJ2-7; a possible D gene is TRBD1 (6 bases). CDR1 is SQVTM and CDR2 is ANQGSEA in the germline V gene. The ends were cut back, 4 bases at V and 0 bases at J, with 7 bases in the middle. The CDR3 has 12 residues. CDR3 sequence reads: CSVGGGSYEQYF. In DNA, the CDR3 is TGCAGCGTTGGAGGGGGCTCCTACGAGCAGTACTTC.

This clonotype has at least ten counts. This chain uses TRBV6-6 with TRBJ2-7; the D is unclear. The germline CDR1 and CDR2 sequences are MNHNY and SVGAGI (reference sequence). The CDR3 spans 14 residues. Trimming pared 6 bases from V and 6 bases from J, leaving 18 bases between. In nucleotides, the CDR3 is TGTGCCAGCAGCTCGAAGTGGGTAATTGGCGAGCAGTACTTC. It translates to CASSSKWVIGEQYF.

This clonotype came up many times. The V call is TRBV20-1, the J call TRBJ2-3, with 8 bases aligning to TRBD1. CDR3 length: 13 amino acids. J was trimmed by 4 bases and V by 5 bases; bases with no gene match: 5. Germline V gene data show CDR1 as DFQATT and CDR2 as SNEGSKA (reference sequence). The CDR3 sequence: CSAPRQGPDTQYF. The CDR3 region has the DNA TGCAGTGCTCCCAGACAGGGGCCAGATACGCAGTATTTT.

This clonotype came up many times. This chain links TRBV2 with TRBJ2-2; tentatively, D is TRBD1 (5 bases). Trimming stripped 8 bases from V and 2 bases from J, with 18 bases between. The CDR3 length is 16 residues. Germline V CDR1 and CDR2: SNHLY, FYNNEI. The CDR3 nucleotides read TGTGCCAGCTCCCCCGACAGTACCCTAAACACCGGGGAGCTGTTTTTT. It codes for CASSPDSTLNTGELFF.